Detailed here is one T cell receptor beta chain. Its cognate antigen has yet to be identified. Base qualities are missing; no much larger clone stands one base away. Within the sample, other DNA sequences also encode this same CDR3. The immunoSEQ Assay, a bias-controlled multiplex PCR, was used to amplify TCRbeta CDR3 regions from genomic DNA. The paper's data handling went like this. Within the assay, amplification of reference gene primers was used to estimate how many nucleated cells each sample contained. Sequence reads were collapsed and filtered to measure the absolute abundance of every unique TCRbeta CDR3 rearrangement. For each sample, productive Simpson clonality was calculated as the square root of Simpson's diversity index over productive rearrangements. The table was pulled from immuneACCESS by TCRdb, which kept in-frame rearrangements only. Such tables lose some clones; where checked, under half of the loss comes from unresolved V genes, and the rest has no known cause. The D gene and trimming were derived from the DNA, and the V and J assignments and clone size from that table. The sample table holds about 25,000 clones, of which roughly 84% were seen once. The ten largest clones represent about 8% of the sample.

The collaborating institutions used their own protocols to collect whole blood in K2EDTA tubes. Collaborator samples were shipped for TCRbeta analysis as frozen whole blood, isolated PBMCs, or DNA extracted from either sample type. The germline V gene (reference sequence) yields SGHNT for CDR1 and YYREEE for CDR2. The CDR3 runs 13 residues from the cysteine to the phenylalanine. The entry retains the CDR3 DNA only, 39 bases that are in frame from base 1. V is cut by 0 bases and J by 5 bases, and the space between the germline ends is 8 bases. The data derive from a study of blood T cell repertoires in COVID-19 (dated by TCRdb to the early 2020s). Study-wide context: Collaborator samples came from the United States, Italy and Spain and covered acute and convalescent phases of COVID-19. The dataset comprised deeply sampled blood TCRbeta repertoires from subjects exposed to, actively infected with, or recovered from COVID-19. Samples came from the ongoing ImmuneRACE study (first 160 participants) plus 1,254 subjects from 6 global collaborators. Where HLA class I and class II types were available, the types were taken from metadata supplied by the sample provider, not from assay-based typing. The prospective study material was composed of cDNA or gDNA derived from T cells, B-cell-depleted T cells, or PBMCs. A de-identified subject ID, COVID-19 status, age in years and sex were almost always included in the sample metadata. The repertoires were released in a freely available public database intended as a resource for research on the immune response to SARS-CoV-2.

Points the paper makes about the study in general: Clinical and demographic metadata were provided uncurated, with the amount varying by source and participant.

This receptor was identified in a man in his fifties with active COVID-19. The rearranged chain carries TRBV5-4 and TRBJ1-2; no D gene call is confident. The sequenced material came from peripheral blood. The CDR3 region: CASSLDSRYGYTF. In nucleotides, the sequence is TGTGCCAGCAGCTTGGACAGCCGATATGGCTACACCTTC. This CDR3, with the reference TRBV5-4 and TRBJ1-2 proteins standing in past its ends, gives the full variable domain ETGVTQSPTHLIKTRGQQVTLRCSSQSGHNTVSWYQQALGQGPQFIFQYYREEENGRGNFPPRFSGLQFPNYSSELNVNALELDDSALYLCASSLDSRYGYTFGSGTRLTVV.